Listed below are T cell receptor beta chains from one sample, sequenced in a study of CDR3 diversity in severe acne. MiXCR, applied by TCRdb to the PCR reads, yields one record per CDR3 protein. Counted here are more than 85,000 distinct CDR3 sequences, around 56% occurring once; the ten biggest clones make up under 15%. Sequencing used blood. The receptors stem from a male donor with acne. Both conserved end residues are part of each CDR3. The D gene is left open where the match is weak. For some rows the clone size is stated as once, few or many, or as a class when expanded; others skip it.

CDR3nt: TGCGCCAGCAGCCAAGCCTACGGGGGGCCCTATGGCTACACCTTC; CDR3aa: CASSQAYGGPYGYTF; d_gene: -; j_gene: TRBJ1-2; abundance: -; v_gene: TRBV4-1
CDR3nt: TGTGCCAGCACCCCCTCCCAGGGGGTCTGGGTATACACTGAAGCTTTCTTT; CDR3aa: CASTPSQGVWVYTEAFF; d_gene: TRBD1; j_gene: TRBJ1-1; abundance: many; v_gene: TRBV6-6
CDR3nt: TGTGCCAGCAGCTTCCGGACAGGGAAGCATGAGCAGTTCTTC; CDR3aa: CASSFRTGKHEQFF; d_gene: TRBD1; j_gene: TRBJ2-1; abundance: -; v_gene: TRBV7-2
CDR3nt: TGTGCCAGCAGCCCCCTACCGCCGCAGTTGATTAATGAAAAACTGTTTTTT; CDR3aa: CASSPLPPQLINEKLFF; d_gene: -; j_gene: TRBJ1-4; abundance: -; v_gene: TRBV12-3/TRBV12-4
CDR3nt: TGTGCCAGCACCGGGTGGGAGGGCACCGGGGAGCTGTTTTTT; CDR3aa: CASTGWEGTGELFF; d_gene: TRBD2; j_gene: TRBJ2-2; abundance: -; v_gene: TRBV24-1
CDR3nt: TGTGACCAACGAACCGGGGGGGATTATAGCAATCAGCCCCAGCATTTT; CDR3aa: CDQRTGGDYSNQPQHF; d_gene: -; j_gene: TRBJ1-5; abundance: once; v_gene: TRBV2
CDR3nt: TGTGCCAGCAGCGACGAAGACACCCCTGAAAAACTGTTTTTT; CDR3aa: CASSDEDTPEKLFF; d_gene: -; j_gene: TRBJ1-4; abundance: few; v_gene: TRBV5-4
CDR3nt: TGTGCCAGCAGTTCCGGGGAGGAACAGGAAGACCAAGAGACCCAGTACTTC; CDR3aa: CASSSGEEQEDQETQYF; d_gene: -; j_gene: TRBJ2-5; abundance: -; v_gene: TRBV12-3/TRBV12-4
CDR3nt: TGCAGTGCTACCGAGGGGAATGAGCAGTTCTTC; CDR3aa: CSATEGNEQFF; d_gene: -; j_gene: TRBJ2-1; abundance: -; v_gene: TRBV20-1
CDR3nt: TGCAGTGCTGACGGGACTAGCGGGATAGGTCGCGGCGAGCAGTACTTC; CDR3aa: CSADGTSGIGRGEQYF; d_gene: TRBD2; j_gene: TRBJ2-7; abundance: -; v_gene: TRBV20-1
CDR3nt: TGTGCCACCAGTGAGCTAGCGGGAGGGACCTACGAGCAGTACTTC; CDR3aa: CATSELAGGTYEQYF; d_gene: TRBD2; j_gene: TRBJ2-7; abundance: once; v_gene: TRBV24-1
CDR3nt: TGTGCCTGCAGTCCGACGGGTAGATACAATGAGCAGTACTTC; CDR3aa: CACSPTGRYNEQYF; d_gene: -; j_gene: TRBJ2-7; abundance: -; v_gene: TRBV12-3/TRBV12-4
CDR3nt: TGTGCCATCAGTTACTGGGTCCGCTACGAGCAGTACTTC; CDR3aa: CAISYWVRYEQYF; d_gene: -; j_gene: TRBJ2-7; abundance: few; v_gene: TRBV10-3
CDR3nt: TGCGCCAGCAGTCCCACCGCCGGCAGGGACCGGAGCAATCAGCCCCAGCATTTT; CDR3aa: CASSPTAGRDRSNQPQHF; d_gene: -; j_gene: TRBJ1-5; abundance: few; v_gene: TRBV4-1
CDR3nt: TGTGCCAGCAGGGCAGGGGGAAATCCCTACGAGCAGTACTTC; CDR3aa: CASRAGGNPYEQYF; d_gene: TRBD1; j_gene: TRBJ2-7; abundance: -; v_gene: TRBV2
CDR3nt: TGTGCCAGCAGTTACGGGGGGGGCAGGGACGAGCAGTACTTC; CDR3aa: CASSYGGGRDEQYF; d_gene: -; j_gene: TRBJ2-7; abundance: many; v_gene: TRBV6-5
CDR3nt: TGCAGTGCTAGAGCCTCGGGACTAGGCCGCTACGAGCAGTACTTC; CDR3aa: CSARASGLGRYEQYF; d_gene: TRBD2; j_gene: TRBJ2-7; abundance: -; v_gene: TRBV20-1
CDR3nt: TGCAGTGCTTGGGAGCCAGGGGGCTACGAGCAGTACTTC; CDR3aa: CSAWEPGGYEQYF; d_gene: TRBD1; j_gene: TRBJ2-7; abundance: -; v_gene: TRBV20-1
CDR3nt: TGCGCCAGCAGCCCCTACCGGGGGGCCGGGGAGCTGTTTTTT; CDR3aa: CASSPYRGAGELFF; d_gene: TRBD2; j_gene: TRBJ2-2; abundance: once; v_gene: TRBV4-3
CDR3nt: TGTGCCAGCAGCCTCCGACAACCCGGGGAGCTGTTTTTT; CDR3aa: CASSLRQPGELFF; d_gene: -; j_gene: TRBJ2-2; abundance: -; v_gene: TRBV9
CDR3nt: TGTGCCAGCAGCTTTGAAGGGGGTCGGAACGAGCAGTACTTC; CDR3aa: CASSFEGGRNEQYF; d_gene: -; j_gene: TRBJ2-7; abundance: few; v_gene: TRBV5-6
CDR3nt: TGTGCCACCAGCAGAGATCAGCACAAGAACTATGGCTACACCTTC; CDR3aa: CATSRDQHKNYGYTF; d_gene: -; j_gene: TRBJ1-2; abundance: -; v_gene: TRBV15
CDR3nt: TGCAGTGCTCGGGGGGGGTACGAGCAGTACTTC; CDR3aa: CSARGGYEQYF; d_gene: TRBD2; j_gene: TRBJ2-7; abundance: many; v_gene: TRBV20-1
CDR3nt: TGTGCCAGCAGCGAAGACAGGGTACGAAACACCATATATTTT; CDR3aa: CASSEDRVRNTIYF; d_gene: TRBD1; j_gene: TRBJ1-3; abundance: few; v_gene: TRBV7-9
CDR3nt: TGTGCCAGCCGGGGGGGCGGAGAGACCCAGTACTTC; CDR3aa: CASRGGGETQYF; d_gene: TRBD2; j_gene: TRBJ2-5; abundance: many; v_gene: TRBV2
CDR3nt: TGCAGTGCTAGTCGGGCCGGGACAGGGAGCGAGCAGTACTTC; CDR3aa: CSASRAGTGSEQYF; d_gene: TRBD1; j_gene: TRBJ2-7; abundance: few; v_gene: TRBV20-1
CDR3nt: TGTGCCAGCAGCCAGCCCCCCGTTCTGGGCTACACCTTC; CDR3aa: CASSQPPVLGYTF; d_gene: -; j_gene: TRBJ1-2; abundance: -; v_gene: TRBV7-2
CDR3nt: TGTGCCACCGCCCAGGGCAGACACACCGGGGAGCTGTTTTTT; CDR3aa: CATAQGRHTGELFF; d_gene: -; j_gene: TRBJ2-2; abundance: few; v_gene: TRBV5-5
CDR3nt: TGTGCCAGTAGCGAAAGGGACACAGATACGCAGTATTTT; CDR3aa: CASSERDTDTQYF; d_gene: -; j_gene: TRBJ2-3; abundance: many; v_gene: TRBV19
CDR3nt: TGTGCCAGCAGCCTCGGGACTAGCGGTCCACGGCCCTACGAGCAGTACTTC; CDR3aa: CASSLGTSGPRPYEQYF; d_gene: TRBD2; j_gene: TRBJ2-7; abundance: -; v_gene: TRBV28
CDR3nt: TGCGCCAGCAGCCAAGAATGGGGAGGGGCGGGAAATGAGCAGTTCTTC; CDR3aa: CASSQEWGGAGNEQFF; d_gene: TRBD2; j_gene: TRBJ2-1; abundance: many; v_gene: TRBV4-3
CDR3nt: TGTGCCATCAGTGCAGGGACAGCCGGGGAGCTGTTTTTT; CDR3aa: CAISAGTAGELFF; d_gene: TRBD1; j_gene: TRBJ2-2; abundance: many; v_gene: TRBV10-3
CDR3nt: TGCAGTGCTAGAGATCGGTCGGCGACTTCTGAAGCTTTCTTT; CDR3aa: CSARDRSATSEAFF; d_gene: -; j_gene: TRBJ1-1; abundance: many; v_gene: TRBV20-1
CDR3nt: TGTGCCAGCAGCTCAGGACGGACAGATACGCAGTATTTT; CDR3aa: CASSSGRTDTQYF; d_gene: -; j_gene: TRBJ2-3; abundance: -; v_gene: TRBV7-8
CDR3nt: TGTGCCAGCAGCCGACCACAGGGGAAGAACACTGAAGCTTTCTTT; CDR3aa: CASSRPQGKNTEAFF; d_gene: TRBD1; j_gene: TRBJ1-1; abundance: -; v_gene: TRBV11-2
CDR3nt: TGTGCCGGGGGCACTGAAGCTTTCTTT; CDR3aa: CAGGTEAFF; d_gene: -; j_gene: TRBJ1-1; abundance: many; v_gene: TRBV30
CDR3nt: TGTGCCAGCAGCCCTGGCCTGGTGAATGAGCAGTTCTTC; CDR3aa: CASSPGLVNEQFF; d_gene: -; j_gene: TRBJ2-1; abundance: -; v_gene: TRBV25-1
CDR3nt: TGTGCCAGCAGTACTCAGGGGGGCGGTCAGCCCCAGCATTTT; CDR3aa: CASSTQGGGQPQHF; d_gene: TRBD1; j_gene: TRBJ1-5; abundance: -; v_gene: TRBV6-2/TRBV6-3
CDR3nt: TGTGCCAGCAGCTCCCCGATAACCTATGGCTACGCCTTC; CDR3aa: CASSSPITYGYAF; d_gene: -; j_gene: TRBJ1-2; abundance: -; v_gene: TRBV7-2
CDR3nt: TGTGCCAGCAGCCCAAGATATACAGGGGTTACGAACACCGGGGAGCTGTTTTTT; CDR3aa: CASSPRYTGVTNTGELFF; d_gene: TRBD1; j_gene: TRBJ2-2; abundance: many; v_gene: TRBV7-6
CDR3nt: TGCAGCGTGGAGGGGGCCTACGAGCAGTACTTC; CDR3aa: CSVEGAYEQYF; d_gene: -; j_gene: TRBJ2-7; abundance: few; v_gene: TRBV29-1
CDR3nt: TGTGCCACCCACGATCGGGGGCAAGAGACCCAGTACTTC; CDR3aa: CATHDRGQETQYF; d_gene: -; j_gene: TRBJ2-5; abundance: -; v_gene: TRBV5-4
CDR3nt: TGTGCCAGTAGTATTGGGACTAGCGGACGAACCGGGGAGCTGTTTTTT; CDR3aa: CASSIGTSGRTGELFF; d_gene: TRBD2; j_gene: TRBJ2-2; abundance: -; v_gene: TRBV19
CDR3nt: TGTGCCACCAGCCGAGTTAGACAGGGATCGAGCGGGCAGTACTTC; CDR3aa: CATSRVRQGSSGQYF; d_gene: TRBD1; j_gene: TRBJ2-7; abundance: -; v_gene: TRBV24-1
CDR3nt: TGCAGTGCTAGAGGTCCCGGGGGCTACGAGCAGTACTTC; CDR3aa: CSARGPGGYEQYF; d_gene: -; j_gene: TRBJ2-7; abundance: few; v_gene: TRBV20-1
CDR3nt: TGCAGTGCTAGGACCGCCGATTCACGGCAGTTCTTC; CDR3aa: CSARTADSRQFF; d_gene: -; j_gene: TRBJ2-1; abundance: few; v_gene: TRBV20-1
CDR3nt: TGTGCCACCTCCTTAAGCTTGCCCCAGCATTTT; CDR3aa: CATSLSLPQHF; d_gene: -; j_gene: TRBJ1-5; abundance: few; v_gene: TRBV28
CDR3nt: TGTGCCAGCAGCCTGGGACAGGGGAGGGGCTACACCTTC; CDR3aa: CASSLGQGRGYTF; d_gene: TRBD1; j_gene: TRBJ1-2; abundance: -; v_gene: TRBV7-2
CDR3nt: TGTGCCACCAGTGATTCCTACAGGGGGCGCGCCAACGTCCTGACTTTC; CDR3aa: CATSDSYRGRANVLTF; d_gene: TRBD1; j_gene: TRBJ2-6; abundance: -; v_gene: TRBV24-1
CDR3nt: TGTGCCAGCAGCTCATCGTACGGGCAGTGCTTT; CDR3aa: CASSSSYGQCF; d_gene: -; j_gene: TRBJ2-7; abundance: -; v_gene: TRBV13
CDR3nt: TGTGCCAGTAGTAAGGCCCCAGCGGCCCGGGTGTACTTC; CDR3aa: CASSKAPAARVYF; d_gene: -; j_gene: TRBJ2-5; abundance: -; v_gene: TRBV19
CDR3nt: TGTGCCACCAGCAGAGGGTGGGGAGTAGATACGCAGTATTTT; CDR3aa: CATSRGWGVDTQYF; d_gene: -; j_gene: TRBJ2-3; abundance: many; v_gene: TRBV15